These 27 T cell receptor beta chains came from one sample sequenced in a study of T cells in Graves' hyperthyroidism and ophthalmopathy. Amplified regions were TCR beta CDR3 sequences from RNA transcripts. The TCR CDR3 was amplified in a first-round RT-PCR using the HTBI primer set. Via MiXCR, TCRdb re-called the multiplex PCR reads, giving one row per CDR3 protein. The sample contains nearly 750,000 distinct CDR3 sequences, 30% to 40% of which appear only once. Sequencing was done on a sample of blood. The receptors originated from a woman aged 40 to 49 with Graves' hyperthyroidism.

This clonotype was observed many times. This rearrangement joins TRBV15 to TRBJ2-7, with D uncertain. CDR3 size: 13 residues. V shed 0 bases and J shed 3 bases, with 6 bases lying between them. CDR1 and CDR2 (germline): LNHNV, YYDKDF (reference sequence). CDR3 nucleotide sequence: TGTGCCACCAGCAGAGAGCTAGACTACGAGCAGTACTTC. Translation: CATSRELDYEQYF.

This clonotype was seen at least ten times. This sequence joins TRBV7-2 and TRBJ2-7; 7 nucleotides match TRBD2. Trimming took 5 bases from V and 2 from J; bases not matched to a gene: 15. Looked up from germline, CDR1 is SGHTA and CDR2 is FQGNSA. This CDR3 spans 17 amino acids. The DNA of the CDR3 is TGTGCCAGCAGCGCCCACCCTAGCGGTACTTATACCTACGAGCAGTACTTC. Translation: CASSAHPSGTYTYEQYF.

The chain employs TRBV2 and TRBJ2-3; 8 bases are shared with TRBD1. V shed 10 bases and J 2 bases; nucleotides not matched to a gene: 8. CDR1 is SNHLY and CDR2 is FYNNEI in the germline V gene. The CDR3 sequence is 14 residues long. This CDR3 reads CATKTGVATDTQYF. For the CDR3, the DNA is TGTGCCACCAAGACAGGGGTTGCCACAGATACGCAGTATTTT.

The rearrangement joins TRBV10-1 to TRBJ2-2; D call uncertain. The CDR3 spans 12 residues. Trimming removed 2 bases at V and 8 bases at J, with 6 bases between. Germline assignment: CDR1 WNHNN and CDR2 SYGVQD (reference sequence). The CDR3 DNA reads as TGCGCCAGCAGTGAGCCCGCGGGGGAGCTGTTTTTT. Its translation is CASSEPAGELFF.

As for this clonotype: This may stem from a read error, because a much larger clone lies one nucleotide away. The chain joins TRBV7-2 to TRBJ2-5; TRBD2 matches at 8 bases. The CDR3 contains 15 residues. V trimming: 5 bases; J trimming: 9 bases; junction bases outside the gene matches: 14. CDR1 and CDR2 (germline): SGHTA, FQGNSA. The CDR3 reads CASSPEAQRREAQYF. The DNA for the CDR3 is TGTGCCAGCAGCCCAGAGGCACAGCGGCGGGAGGCCCAGTACTTC.

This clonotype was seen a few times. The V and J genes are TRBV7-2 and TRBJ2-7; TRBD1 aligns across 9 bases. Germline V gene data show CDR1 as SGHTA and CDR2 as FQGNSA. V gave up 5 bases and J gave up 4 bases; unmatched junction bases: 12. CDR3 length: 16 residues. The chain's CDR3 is CASSPAPGQGAYEQYF. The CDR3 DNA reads TGTGCCAGCAGCCCGGCCCCGGGACAGGGAGCATACGAGCAGTACTTC.

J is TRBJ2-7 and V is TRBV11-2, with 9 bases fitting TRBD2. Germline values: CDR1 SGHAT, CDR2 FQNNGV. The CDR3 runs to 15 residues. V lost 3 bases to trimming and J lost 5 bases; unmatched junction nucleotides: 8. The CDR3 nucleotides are TGTGCCAGCAGCTTCCGGCGGGAGGGCCCAGACGAGCAGTACTTC. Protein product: CASSFRREGPDEQYF.

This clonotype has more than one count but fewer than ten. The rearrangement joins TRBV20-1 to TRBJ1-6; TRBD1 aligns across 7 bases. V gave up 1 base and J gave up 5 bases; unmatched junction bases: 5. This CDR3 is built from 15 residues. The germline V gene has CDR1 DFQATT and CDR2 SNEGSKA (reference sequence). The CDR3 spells CSARAGTVNNSPLHF. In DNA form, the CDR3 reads TGCAGTGCTAGAGCCGGGACAGTCAATAATTCACCCCTCCACTTT.

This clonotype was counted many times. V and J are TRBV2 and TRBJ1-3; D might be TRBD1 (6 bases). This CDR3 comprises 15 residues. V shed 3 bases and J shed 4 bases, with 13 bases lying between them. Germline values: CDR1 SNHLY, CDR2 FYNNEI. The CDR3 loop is CASSDQGQGGNTIYF. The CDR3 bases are TGTGCCAGCAGTGATCAGGGGCAGGGAGGAAACACCATATATTTT.

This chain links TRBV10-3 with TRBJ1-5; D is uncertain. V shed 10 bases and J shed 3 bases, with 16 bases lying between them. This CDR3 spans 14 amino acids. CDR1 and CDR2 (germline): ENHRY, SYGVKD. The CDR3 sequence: CATQGNPFNQPQHF. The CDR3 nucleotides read TGTGCCACCCAAGGGAACCCATTCAATCAGCCCCAGCATTTT.

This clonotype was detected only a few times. The CDR3 DNA sequence: TGTGCCAGCAGTATCCCGACAGGAGATAATTCACCCCTCCACTTT. It is translated as CASSIPTGDNSPLHF. The V and J genes are TRBV6-5 and TRBJ1-6, with D possibly TRBD1 on 6 matching bases. Trimming shortened V by 5 bases and J by 5 bases, and 13 bases separated the two germline ends. The germline gives CDR1 MNHEY, CDR2 SVGAGI. There are 15 residues in the CDR3.

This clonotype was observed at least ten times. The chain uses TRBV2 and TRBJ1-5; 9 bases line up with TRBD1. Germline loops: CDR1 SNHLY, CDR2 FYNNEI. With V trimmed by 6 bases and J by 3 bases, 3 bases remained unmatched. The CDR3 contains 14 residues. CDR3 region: CASRQGAINQPQHF. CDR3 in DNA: TGTGCCAGCAGACAGGGGGCAATCAATCAGCCCCAGCATTTT.

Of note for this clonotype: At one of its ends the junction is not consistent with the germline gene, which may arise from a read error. The CDR3: CASSIDQGLYERYF. CDR3 coding DNA: TGTGCCAGTAGTATCGATCAGGGGCTGTACGAGCGGTACTTC. The chain combines TRBV19 with TRBJ2-7, with D perhaps matching TRBD1 (6 bases). This CDR3 comprises 14 residues. The germline gives CDR1 LNHDA, CDR2 SQIVND (reference sequence).

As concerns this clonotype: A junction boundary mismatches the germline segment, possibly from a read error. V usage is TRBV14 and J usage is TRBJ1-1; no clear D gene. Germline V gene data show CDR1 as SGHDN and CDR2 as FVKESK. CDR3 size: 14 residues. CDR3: CASSQGRRDTEAFF. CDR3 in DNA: TGCGCCAGCAGCCAAGGGAGGAGGGACACTGAAGCTTTCTTT.

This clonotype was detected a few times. The CDR3 nucleotides read TGTGCCAGCAGTCCCAAGTCGGGGGGCACTGAAGCTTTCTTT. It encodes CASSPKSGGTEAFF. The V call is TRBV6-1, the J call TRBJ1-1, with D perhaps TRBD1 (5 bases). Trimming took 5 bases from V and 4 from J, leaving 14 bases between them. Germline lookup yields CDR1 MNHNS and CDR2 SASEGT. This CDR3 comprises 14 residues.

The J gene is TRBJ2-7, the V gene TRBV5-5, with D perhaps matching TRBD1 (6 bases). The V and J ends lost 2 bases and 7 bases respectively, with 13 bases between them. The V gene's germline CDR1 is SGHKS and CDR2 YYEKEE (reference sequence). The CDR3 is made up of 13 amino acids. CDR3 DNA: TGTGCCAGCAGCTTTGGACAGTTTGTTGAGCAGTACTTC. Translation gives CASSFGQFVEQYF. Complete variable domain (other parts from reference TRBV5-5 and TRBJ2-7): DAGVTQSPTHLIKTRGQQVTLRCSPISGHKSVSWYQQVLGQGPQFIFQYYEKEERGRGNFPDRFSARQFPNYSSELNVNALLLGDSALYLCASSFGQFVEQYFGPGTRLTVT.

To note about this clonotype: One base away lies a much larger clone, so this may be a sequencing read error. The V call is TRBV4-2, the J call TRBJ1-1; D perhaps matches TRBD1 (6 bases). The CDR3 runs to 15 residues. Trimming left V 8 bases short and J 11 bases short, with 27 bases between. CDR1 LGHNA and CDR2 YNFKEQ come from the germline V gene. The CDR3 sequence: CASPRGGYRDRDAFF. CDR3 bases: TGTGCCAGCCCCAGAGGGGGTTACCGGGACCGCGATGCTTTCTTT.

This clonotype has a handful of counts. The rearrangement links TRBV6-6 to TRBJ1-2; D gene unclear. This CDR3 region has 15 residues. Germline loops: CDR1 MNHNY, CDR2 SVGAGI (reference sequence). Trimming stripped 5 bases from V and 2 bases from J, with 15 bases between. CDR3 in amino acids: CASSATDFLNYGYTF. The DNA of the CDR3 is TGTGCCAGCAGTGCGACGGATTTTCTCAACTATGGCTACACCTTC.

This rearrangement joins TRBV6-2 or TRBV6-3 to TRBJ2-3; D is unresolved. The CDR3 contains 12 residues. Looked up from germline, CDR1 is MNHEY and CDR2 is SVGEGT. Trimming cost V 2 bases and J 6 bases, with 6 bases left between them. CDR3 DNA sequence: TGTGCCAGCAGTTACGTTTTGGATACGCAGTATTTT. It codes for CASSYVLDTQYF.

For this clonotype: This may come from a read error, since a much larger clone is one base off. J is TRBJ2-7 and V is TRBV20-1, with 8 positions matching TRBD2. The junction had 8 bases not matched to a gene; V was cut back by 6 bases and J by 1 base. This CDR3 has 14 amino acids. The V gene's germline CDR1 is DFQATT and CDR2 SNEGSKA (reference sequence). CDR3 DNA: TGCAGTGCGTCTAGCGGGCACCCTTCCTACGAGCAGTACTTC. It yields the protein CSASSGHPSYEQYF.

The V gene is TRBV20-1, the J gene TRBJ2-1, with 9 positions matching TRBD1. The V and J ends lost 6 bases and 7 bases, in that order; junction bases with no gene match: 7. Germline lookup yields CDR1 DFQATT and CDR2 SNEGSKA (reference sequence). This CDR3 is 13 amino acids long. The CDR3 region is CSAPSTGGNEQFF. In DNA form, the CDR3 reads TGCAGTGCGCCATCGACAGGGGGAAATGAGCAGTTCTTC.

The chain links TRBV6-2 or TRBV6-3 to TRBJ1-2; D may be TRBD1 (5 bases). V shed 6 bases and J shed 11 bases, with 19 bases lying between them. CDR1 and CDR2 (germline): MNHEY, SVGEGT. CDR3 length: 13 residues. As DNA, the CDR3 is TGTGCCAGCAGACGCCAGGGCGGATCCGGGTACACCTTC. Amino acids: CASRRQGGSGYTF.

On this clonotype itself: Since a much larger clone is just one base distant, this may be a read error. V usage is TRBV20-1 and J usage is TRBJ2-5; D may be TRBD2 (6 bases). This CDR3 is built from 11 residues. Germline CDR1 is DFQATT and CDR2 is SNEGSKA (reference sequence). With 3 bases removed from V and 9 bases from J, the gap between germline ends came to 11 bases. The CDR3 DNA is TGCAGTGCTAGTATAGGGGAGGCCCAGTACTTC. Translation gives CSASIGEAQYF.

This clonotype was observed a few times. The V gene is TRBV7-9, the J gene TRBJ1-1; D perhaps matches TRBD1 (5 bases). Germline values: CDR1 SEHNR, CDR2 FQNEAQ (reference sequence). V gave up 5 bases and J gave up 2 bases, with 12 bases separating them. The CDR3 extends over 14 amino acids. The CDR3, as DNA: TGTGCCAGCAGCCAGGGACCACCCAACACTGAAGCTTTCTTT. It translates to CASSQGPPNTEAFF. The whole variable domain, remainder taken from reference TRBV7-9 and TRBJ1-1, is DTGVSQNPRHKITKRGQNVTFRCDPISEHNRLYWYRQTLGQGPEFLTYFQNEAQLEKSRLLSDRFSAERPKGSFSTLEIQRTEQGDSAMYLCASSQGPPNTEAFFGQGTRLTVV.

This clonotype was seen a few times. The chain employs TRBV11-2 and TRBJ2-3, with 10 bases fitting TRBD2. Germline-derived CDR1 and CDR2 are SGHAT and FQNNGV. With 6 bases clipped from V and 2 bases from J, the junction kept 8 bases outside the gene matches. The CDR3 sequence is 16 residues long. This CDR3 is CASRDNLAGATDTQYF. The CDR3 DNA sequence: TGTGCCAGCAGGGACAATCTAGCGGGAGCCACAGATACGCAGTATTTT.

Here the CDR3 DNA reads TGTGCCACCAGCAGACCCCGCGACCACTATGGCTACACCTTC. Translated, it gives CATSRPRDHYGYTF. The chain employs TRBV15 and TRBJ1-2; D is ambiguous. The CDR3 runs 14 residues. Deletions cut 2 bases from V and 3 bases from J, with 10 bases between. Germline V CDR1 and CDR2: LNHNV, YYDKDF (reference sequence). Supplemented by reference TRBV15 and TRBJ1-2, the full variable domain reads DAMVIQNPRYQVTQFGKPVTLSCSQTLNHNVMYWYQQKSSQAPKLLFHYYDKDFNNEADTPDNFQSRRPNTSFCFLDIRSPGLGDTAMYLCATSRPRDHYGYTFGSGTRLTVV.

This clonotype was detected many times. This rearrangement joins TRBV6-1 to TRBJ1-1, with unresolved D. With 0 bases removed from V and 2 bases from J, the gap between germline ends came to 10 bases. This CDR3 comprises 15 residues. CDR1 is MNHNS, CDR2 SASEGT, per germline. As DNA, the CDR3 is TGTGCCAGCAGTGAAGCGTGGACTACCAACACTGAAGCTTTCTTT. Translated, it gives CASSEAWTTNTEAFF.